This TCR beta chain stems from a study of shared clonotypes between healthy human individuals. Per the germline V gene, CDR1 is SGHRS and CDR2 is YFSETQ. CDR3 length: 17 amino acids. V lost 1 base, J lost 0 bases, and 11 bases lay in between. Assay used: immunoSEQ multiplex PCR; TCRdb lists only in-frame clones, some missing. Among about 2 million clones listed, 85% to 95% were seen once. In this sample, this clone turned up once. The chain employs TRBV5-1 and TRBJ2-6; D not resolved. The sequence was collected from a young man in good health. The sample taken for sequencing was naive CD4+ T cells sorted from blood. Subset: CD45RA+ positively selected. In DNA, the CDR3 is TGCGCCAGCAGCTTGTTAACCGTGGTCTCTGGGGCCAACGTCCTGACTTTC. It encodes CASSLLTVVSGANVLTF.